These 13 T cell receptor beta chains originate from one sample sequenced in a study of regulatory T cells in long-lasting Graves disease. Libraries of TCR beta came from iRepertoire HTBI primers plus Arm-PCR of CDR3 regions. Via MiXCR, TCRdb re-called the multiplex PCR reads, giving one row per CDR3 protein. The data show roughly 350,000 distinct CDR3 sequences, with under 20% seen just once and 20% held by the top ten. Time point reported: newly diagnosed GD, antithyroid drugs for less than 3 months. Generation of the TCR library employed RNA extracted from PBMCs. The data also belong to a second study, concerning T cells in Graves' hyperthyroidism and ophthalmopathy.

Sequencing used peripheral blood mononuclear cells (PBMCs), obtained at new diagnosis, from a patient treated with antithyroid drugs. These receptors were collected from a woman between 18 and 29 years old with Graves disease.

This clonotype appeared many times. The chain has TRBV7-8 and TRBJ2-1, with 9 bases fitting TRBD2. The CDR3 runs 16 residues. V dropped 5 bases and J dropped 7; count of bases not matched to a gene: 12. Germline V gene lookup returns CDR1 SGHVS and CDR2 FQNEAQ. In DNA form, the CDR3 reads TGTGCCAGCAGCATTACCGGGACTAGCCCGCGGAATGAGCAGTTCTTC. It is translated as CASSITGTSPRNEQFF. Full variable domain (remainder filled in from reference TRBV7-8 and TRBJ2-1): GAGVSQSPRYKVAKRGQDVALRCDPISGHVSLFWYQQALGQGPEFLTYFQNEAQLDKSGLPSDRFFAERPEGSVSTLKIQRTQQEDSAVYLCASSITGTSPRNEQFFGPGTRLTVL.

This clonotype appeared many times. The chain couples TRBV3-1 to TRBJ2-7; TRBD1 matches 11 bases. The CDR3 loop spans 13 amino acids. The germline CDR1 and CDR2 sequences are LGHDT and YNNKEL (reference sequence). Trimming removed 3 bases from V and 6 bases from J; junction bases left unmatched: 1. The CDR3 protein is CASSQGTGGEQYF. The DNA for the CDR3 is TGTGCCAGCAGCCAGGGGACAGGGGGCGAGCAGTACTTC.

This clonotype was found many times. V is TRBV6-2 or TRBV6-3 and J is TRBJ2-7, with 10 bases that match TRBD2. Unmatched junction bases numbered 11, after V lost 5 bases and J lost 7 bases. The CDR3 is 15 amino acids. The germline CDR1 and CDR2 sequences are MNHEY and SVGEGT. The CDR3 loop reads CASSARPASGSEQYF. CDR3 bases: TGTGCCAGCAGTGCTCGCCCCGCTAGCGGGAGTGAGCAGTACTTC.

This clonotype came up a few times. Germline and junction disagree at one end, which may indicate a read error. The chain recombines TRBV12-3 or TRBV12-4 with TRBJ2-1; 11 bases line up with TRBD2. The CDR3 totals 16 residues. CDR3 region: CASSLRRLAGNNEQSF. For the CDR3, the DNA is TGTGCCAGCAGTTTAAGGCGACTAGCGGGAAACAATGAGCAGTCCTTC.

This clonotype appeared a few times. V and J are TRBV24-1 and TRBJ2-1, with D tentatively TRBD1 (6 bases). The V end lost 9 bases, the J end lost 0 bases, and 11 bases lay between the germline ends. Germline V gene sequence: CDR1 KGHDR, CDR2 SFDVKD. The CDR3 runs to 14 residues. Here the CDR3 DNA reads TGTGCCACCGGTATAGGGGGCTCCTACAATGAGCAGTTCTTC. It yields the protein CATGIGGSYNEQFF.

This clonotype came up a few times. The chain has TRBV3-1 and TRBJ2-1, with D perhaps TRBD2 (6 bases). The CDR3 is 18 amino acids. Trimming cost V 5 bases and J 8 bases, with 28 bases left between them. In germline, CDR1 is LGHDT, CDR2 YNNKEL (reference sequence). CDR3 residues: CASSSQQTGVGGPDEQFF. For the CDR3, the DNA is TGTGCCAGCAGCTCCCAGCAAACAGGAGTGGGAGGCCCCGATGAGCAGTTCTTC.

This clonotype was recorded many times. This chain uses TRBV12-5 with TRBJ2-1; TRBD2 aligns across 9 bases. Trimming cost V 5 bases and J 7 bases; bases outside gene matches: 3. The CDR3 has 13 residues. Per the germline V gene, CDR1 is LGHNT and CDR2 is FRNRAP. CDR3 DNA: TGTGCTAGTGGTCGAAGCGGGGGGAATGAGCAGTTCTTC. Protein: CASGRSGGNEQFF.

This clonotype was seen repeatedly, ten times or more. The V and J genes are TRBV12-3 or TRBV12-4 and TRBJ1-4; 7 bases align to TRBD1. V trimming: 2 bases; J trimming: 10 bases; junction bases outside the gene matches: 4. The CDR3 loop spans 13 amino acids. The CDR3 is CASSLRAGGKLFF. CDR3 coding DNA: TGTGCCAGCAGTTTAAGGGCAGGGGGAAAACTGTTTTTT.

This chain links TRBV20-1 with TRBJ2-7, with 10 bases matching TRBD1. In germline, CDR1 is DFQATT, CDR2 SNEGSKA (reference sequence). The CDR3 contains 14 residues. V shed 3 bases, J shed 6 bases, and the junction held 8 bases outside the gene matches. The CDR3 reads CSARAGTGDLEQYF. As DNA, the CDR3 is TGCAGTGCTAGGGCCGGGACAGGGGACCTCGAGCAGTACTTC.

This clonotype came up many times. V gene TRBV3-1 combines with J gene TRBJ1-2, with no clear D. The germline V gene has CDR1 LGHDT and CDR2 YNNKEL (reference sequence). The V end was cut by 4 bases, the J end by 5 bases, with 11 bases between. This CDR3 contains 13 residues. The CDR3 DNA is TGTGCCAGCAGCCCCGGAAGACAATATGGCTACACCTTC. It encodes CASSPGRQYGYTF.

As concerns this clonotype: A read error may produce the germline difference seen at one junction end. This rearrangement joins TRBV28 to TRBJ1-6; D is possibly TRBD1 (6 bases). The germline CDR1 and CDR2 sequences are MDHEN and SYDVKM. CDR3 length: 15 amino acids. The chain's CDR3 is CAGSLWAGEYSPLHF. Written as DNA, the CDR3 is TGTGCCGGCAGTTTATGGGCAGGGGAGTATTCACCCCTCCACTTT.

This clonotype was recorded many times. This sequence joins TRBV10-3 and TRBJ2-3; 7 bases are a match to TRBD1. CDR3 length: 17 amino acids. Per the germline V gene, CDR1 is ENHRY and CDR2 is SYGVKD. Trimming at V came to 4 bases and at J to 1 base, leaving 11 bases not matched to a gene. The DNA for the CDR3 is TGTGCCATCAGTGCTGGGGACAGCCTAATCGGCACAGATACGCAGTATTTT. It translates to CAISAGDSLIGTDTQYF.

In this sample, this clonotype turned up many times. This chain connects TRBV13 to TRBJ2-1, with a weak D call TRBD2 (5 bases). Germline CDR1 and CDR2: PRHDT and FYEKMQ (reference sequence). V lost 3 bases and J 6 bases, leaving 12 bases between the germline ends. This CDR3 spans 14 amino acids. The CDR3 loop reads CASSFQEAVNEQFF. The DNA of the CDR3 is TGTGCCAGCAGCTTTCAGGAGGCGGTCAATGAGCAGTTCTTC.